This entry lists 15 T cell receptor beta chains sequenced from one sample in a study of cytotoxic CD8 clonotypes in ibrutinib-treated CLL. The table came from immunoSEQ multiplex PCR; TCRdb's copy has only in-frame clones and leaves some out. The profile covers tens of thousands of clones, with more than 45% appearing a single time and approximately 29% taken by the ten largest. Sequenced here: PBMCs, sampled after 12 months of ibrutinib treatment. All receptors come from a human donor with chronic lymphocytic leukemia.

In its sample, this clone was seen a few times. CDR3 region: CASSSRGLEGYTF. The CDR3 DNA reads as TGTGCCAGTAGTAGCAGGGGGCTCGAGGGCTACACCTTC. J is TRBJ1-2 and V is TRBV19; the match to TRBD1 covers 8 bases. CDR3 size: 13 residues. Germline V gene sequence: CDR1 LNHDA, CDR2 SQIVND (reference sequence). With 4 bases clipped from V and 8 bases from J, the junction kept 6 bases outside the gene matches. Using reference TRBV19 and TRBJ1-2 for the parts outside the CDR3, the full variable domain is DGGITQSPKYLFRKEGQNVTLSCEQNLNHDAMYWYRQDPGQGLRLIYYSQIVNDFQKGDIAEGYSVSREKKESFPLTVTSAQKNPTAFYLCASSSRGLEGYTFGSGTRLTVV.

The chain uses TRBV4-1 and TRBJ2-1; 10 nucleotides match TRBD2. CDR1 is MGHRA, CDR2 YSYEKL, per germline. With 0 bases clipped from V and 2 bases from J, the junction kept 1 base outside the gene matches. The CDR3 has 16 amino acids. The CDR3 DNA is TGCGCCAGCAGCCAAGATACTAGCGGGACCTACAATGAGCAGTTCTTC. Translated: CASSQDTSGTYNEQFF.

This chain uses TRBV4-2 with TRBJ1-1; D gene uncertain. Germline CDR1 is LGHNA and CDR2 is YNFKEQ. V lost 5 bases and J 0 bases, leaving 10 bases between the germline ends. The CDR3 spans 14 residues. As DNA, the CDR3 is TGTGCCAGCAGCAAAGGGCCTTTGAACACTGAAGCTTTCTTT. It encodes CASSKGPLNTEAFF.

This clone was seen repeatedly, ten times or more. The rearrangement joins TRBV30 to TRBJ1-1, with 8 positions matching TRBD1. This CDR3 has 14 residues. V was clipped by 0 bases and J by 3 bases; unmatched bases: 3. Germline loops: CDR1 GTSNPN, CDR2 SVGIG (reference sequence). In DNA form, the CDR3 reads TGTGCCTGGAGTGTAACAGGGGGGGACACTGAAGCTTTCTTT. Protein: CAWSVTGGDTEAFF.

This clone was seen a few times. The gene calls are TRBV28 and TRBJ1-2; 9 bases line up with TRBD1. The CDR3 is 14 residues long. CDR1 and CDR2 from the germline V gene are MDHEN and SYDVKM. J lost 5 bases, V lost 5 bases, and 6 bases had no gene match. CDR3 protein: CASSMTTGGYGYTF. The CDR3 region has the DNA TGTGCCAGCAGTATGACGACAGGGGGTTATGGCTACACCTTC.

The chain uses TRBV20-1 and TRBJ2-4; D remains unclear. This CDR3 region has 11 residues. In germline, CDR1 is DFQATT, CDR2 SNEGSKA (reference sequence). V lost 3 bases and J 8 bases, leaving 8 bases between the germline ends. CDR3 bases: TGCAGTGCTAGTTTGTGGGACATTCAGTACTTC. Translated: CSASLWDIQYF.

V usage is TRBV29-1 and J usage is TRBJ2-2; 8 nucleotides match TRBD1. Germline V CDR1 and CDR2: SQVTM, ANQGSEA. Unmatched junction bases numbered 7, after V lost 2 bases and J lost 2 bases. The CDR3 totals 16 residues. CDR3 nucleotide sequence: TGCAGCGTTGAATTGGCAGGGGGCAAAAACACCGGGGAGCTGTTTTTT. This sequence encodes CSVELAGGKNTGELFF.

The gene calls are TRBV10-3 and TRBJ2-2; D unclear. CDR3 size: 13 residues. Between the trimmed V and J ends, which lost 5 bases and 2 bases, there was a span of 6 bases. Germline values: CDR1 ENHRY, CDR2 SYGVKD. The CDR3 loop is CAISRLNTGELFF. CDR3 sequence (DNA): TGTGCCATCAGTCGGTTAAACACCGGGGAGCTGTTTTTT.

This chain links TRBV5-6 with TRBJ2-6; D ambiguous. The V gene's germline CDR1 is SGHDT and CDR2 YYEEEE. Trimming removed 4 bases from V and 6 bases from J, with 8 bases in between. The CDR3 spans 13 residues. The CDR3 loop is CASSLEEANVLTF. CDR3 bases: TGTGCCAGCAGCCTGGAAGAGGCCAACGTCCTGACTTTC.

The chain uses TRBV19 and TRBJ2-2, with TRBD1 matching 8 bases. The V and J ends lost 5 bases and 6 bases, in that order; junction bases with no gene match: 8. The CDR3 is made up of 15 amino acids. Germline-derived CDR1 and CDR2 are LNHDA and SQIVND (reference sequence). The CDR3 coding sequence is TGTGCCAGTAGTGAGAGGACAGGGTGGCCCGGGGAGCTGTTTTTT. Translated: CASSERTGWPGELFF. Filled out from reference TRBV19 and TRBJ2-2, the complete variable domain reads DGGITQSPKYLFRKEGQNVTLSCEQNLNHDAMYWYRQDPGQGLRLIYYSQIVNDFQKGDIAEGYSVSREKKESFPLTVTSAQKNPTAFYLCASSERTGWPGELFFGEGSRLTVL.

The chain joins TRBV2 to TRBJ2-5; 9 bases line up with TRBD1. CDR1 and CDR2 from the germline V gene are SNHLY and FYNNEI. The V segment lost 6 bases and the J segment 4 bases; nucleotides outside the gene matches: 0. The CDR3 has 12 residues. CDR3 region: CASRDRGETQYF. CDR3 DNA sequence: TGTGCCAGCAGGGACAGGGGAGAGACCCAGTACTTC.

The chain links TRBV4-2 to TRBJ2-6; the D gene is possibly TRBD1 (6 bases). The CDR3 has 21 residues. Germline lookup yields CDR1 LGHNA and CDR2 YNFKEQ. The ends were cut back, 3 bases at V and 2 bases at J, with 26 bases in the middle. The chain's CDR3 is CASSHGLPGQTGLAGANVLTF. CDR3 DNA: TGTGCCAGCAGCCACGGATTACCCGGACAGACGGGCTTGGCTGGGGCCAACGTCCTGACTTTC.

The chain has TRBV2 and TRBJ1-2; D not resolved. Deletions cut 7 bases from V and 4 bases from J, with 13 bases between. Germline CDR1 is SNHLY and CDR2 is FYNNEI. This CDR3 spans 13 amino acids. This chain's CDR3 is CASIKEQSYGYTF. CDR3 nucleotides: TGTGCCAGCATTAAGGAACAATCCTATGGCTACACCTTC.

This clone occurred many times. The CDR3 bases are TGTGCCAGCAGCTCGGGACTAGCGGGAGCCTTAGCCAAAAACATTCAGTACTTC. It specifies CASSSGLAGALAKNIQYF. The chain has TRBV7-2 and TRBJ2-4; 14 bases agree with TRBD2. Germline loops: CDR1 SGHTA, CDR2 FQGNSA. The CDR3 covers 18 residues. The V and J ends lost 4 bases and 0 bases, in that order; junction bases with no gene match: 5.

The chain links TRBV27 to TRBJ2-1; possibly TRBD2 for D (5 bases). In germline, CDR1 is MNHEY, CDR2 SMNVEV (reference sequence). The germline V and J ends were trimmed by 8 bases and 13 bases, with 27 bases remaining between them. The CDR3 has 15 amino acids. The CDR3 sequence: CASRSGFGSRREQFF. In DNA, the CDR3 is TGTGCCAGCCGGTCCGGTTTTGGGTCCCGTCGGGAACAGTTCTTC.